A single sample is the source of the 21 T cell receptor beta chains below, sequenced in a study of tumor-infiltrating lymphocytes in localized non-small cell lung cancer. TCRdb's copy holds only in-frame clones and misses some; the assay was immunoSEQ multiplex PCR. The data show around 13,000 clones, roughly 80% seen once. The sample consisted of uninvolved lung tissue not adjacent to the tumor. These TCRs come from a human donor with non-small cell lung cancer.

V and J are TRBV28 and TRBJ2-7; either TRBD1 or TRBD2 may fit D (5 bases each). Per the germline V gene, CDR1 is MDHEN and CDR2 is SYDVKM. The length of the CDR3 is 15 residues. V was clipped by 7 bases and J by 1 base, with 17 bases between them. As DNA, the CDR3 is TGTGCCAGCAACTGGGGACGGAGTCCTTCCTACGAGCAGTACTTC. Translated, it gives CASNWGRSPSYEQYF.

The chain carries TRBV2 and TRBJ2-7; the D gene is possibly TRBD1 (5 bases). The CDR3 length is 14 residues. Germline assignment: CDR1 SNHLY and CDR2 FYNNEI. V was pared by 5 bases and J by 2 bases, with 13 bases between. CDR3 loop: CASSIGGAAYEQYF. The CDR3 DNA reads TGTGCCAGCAGTATAGGTGGGGCAGCCTACGAGCAGTACTTC. Filled out from reference TRBV2 and TRBJ2-7, the complete variable domain reads EPEVTQTPSHQVTQMGQEVILRCVPISNHLYFYWYRQILGQKVEFLVSFYNNEISEKSEIFDDQFSVERPDGSNFTLKIRSTKLEDSAMYFCASSIGGAAYEQYFGPGTRLTVT.

The rearrangement links TRBV9 to TRBJ1-3, with a tentative D call TRBD1 (6 bases). V was shortened by 1 base and J by 4 bases, with 12 bases between the two germline ends. The CDR3 has 15 amino acids. Germline V gives CDR1 SGDLS, CDR2 YYNGEE. In DNA, the CDR3 is TGTGCCAGCAGCGTATCGGGGGCGCGAGGAAACACCATATATTTT. Protein: CASSVSGARGNTIYF.

V usage is TRBV10-1 and J usage is TRBJ2-3, with D possibly matching TRBD1 (7 bases). V lost 5 bases, J lost 0 bases, and 18 bases lay in between. Germline CDR1 is WNHNN and CDR2 is SYGVQD (reference sequence). The CDR3 has 17 amino acids. DNA of the CDR3: TGCGCCAGCAGTACGTCTCGGGGGACAGTTAGCACAGATACGCAGTATTTT. Encoded protein: CASSTSRGTVSTDTQYF.

V usage is TRBV30 and J usage is TRBJ2-7; D remains ambiguous. The CDR3 totals 12 residues. The germline V gene has CDR1 GTSNPN and CDR2 SVGIG (reference sequence). Trimming removed 4 bases at V and 2 bases at J, with 9 bases between. The CDR3 bases are TGTGCCTGGATCGCGGAAACCTACGAGCAGTACTTC. As protein: CAWIAETYEQYF.

The gene calls are TRBV27 and TRBJ1-4; no clear D gene. Germline lookup yields CDR1 MNHEY and CDR2 SMNVEV (reference sequence). With 5 bases removed from V and 0 bases from J, the gap between germline ends came to 10 bases. This CDR3 has 15 residues. CDR3 bases: TGTGCCAGCAGTCCAAATTTTGCAACTAATGAAAAACTGTTTTTT. It encodes CASSPNFATNEKLFF.

The gene calls are TRBV30 and TRBJ2-1, with a possible D match to TRBD2 (5 bases). The germline V gene encodes CDR1 GTSNPN and CDR2 SVGIG (reference sequence). V shed 1 base and J shed 4 bases, with 11 bases lying between them. This CDR3 spans 14 amino acids. In nucleotides, the CDR3 is TGTGCCTGGAGTGCGGACTTGCTATACAATGAGCAGTTCTTC. It encodes CAWSADLLYNEQFF.

This clone counts as medium-sized (0.01 to 0.1%). The CDR3 DNA reads as TGCAGCGTTGTGTCGAACCTAAACACCGGGGAGCTGTTTTTT. Amino acid sequence: CSVVSNLNTGELFF. V is TRBV29-1 and J is TRBJ2-2, with unresolved D. The V end was cut by 4 bases, the J end by 2 bases, with 11 bases between. Germline V CDR1 and CDR2: SQVTM, ANQGSEA. This CDR3 has 14 amino acids.

The chain is built from TRBV19 and TRBJ1-2, with D possibly matching TRBD1 (6 bases). The V end was cut by 3 bases, the J end by 7 bases, with 12 bases between. CDR3 length equals 13 residues. Germline CDR1 LNHDA, CDR2 SQIVND (reference sequence). CDR3 region: CASSIGQSLGYTF. CDR3 DNA: TGTGCCAGTAGTATTGGACAGTCGCTTGGCTACACCTTC.

Only a few counts were recorded for this clone. The J gene is TRBJ2-4, the V gene TRBV28; 7 bases align to TRBD1. Germline-derived CDR1 and CDR2 are MDHEN and SYDVKM. V lost 7 bases and J lost 7; bases outside the gene matches: 10. The CDR3 is 14 residues long. CDR3 protein: CASTTEGAGNIQYF. CDR3 nucleotides: TGTGCCAGCACCACCGAGGGGGCTGGGAACATTCAGTACTTC. Full variable domain (missing parts from reference TRBV28 and TRBJ2-4): DVKVTQSSRYLVKRTGEKVFLECVQDMDHENMFWYRQDPGLGLRLIYFSYDVKMKEKGDIPEGYSVSREKKERFSLILESASTNQTSMYLCASTTEGAGNIQYFGAGTRLSVL.

The chain joins TRBV27 to TRBJ2-1, with unresolved D. The CDR3 covers 14 residues. Germline CDR1 reads MNHEY; CDR2 reads SMNVEV (reference sequence). The V end lost 10 bases, the J end lost 0 bases, and 13 bases lay between the germline ends. The CDR3 spells CATKSFFSYNEQFF. DNA for the CDR3: TGTGCCACCAAGTCCTTTTTCTCCTACAATGAGCAGTTCTTC.

The chain carries TRBV6-6 and TRBJ1-5, with D unclear. The CDR3 contains 13 residues. Looked up from germline, CDR1 is MNHNY and CDR2 is SVGAGI (reference sequence). V was trimmed by 3 bases and J by 10 bases, leaving 13 bases between them. CDR3 protein: CASSYGEEQPQHF. CDR3 in DNA: TGTGCCAGCAGTTATGGGGAAGAGCAACCCCAGCATTTT.

In this sample, this clone turned up a few times. The rearrangement joins TRBV5-1 to TRBJ2-7; 9 bases map to TRBD2. Germline values: CDR1 SGHRS, CDR2 YFSETQ. The length of the CDR3 is 15 residues. The ends lost 4 bases at V and 5 bases at J; junction bases unmatched: 10. In DNA form, the CDR3 reads TGCGCCAGCAGCCCGATAGCGGGAGCAATCGACGAGCAGTACTTC. Translated, it gives CASSPIAGAIDEQYF. Full variable domain (outside the CDR3, taken from reference TRBV5-1 and TRBJ2-7): KAGVTQTPRYLIKTRGQQVTLSCSPISGHRSVSWYQQTPGQGLQFLFEYFSETQRNKGNFPGRFSGRQFSNSRSEMNVSTLELGDSALYLCASSPIAGAIDEQYFGPGTRLTVT.

This chain links TRBV29-1 with TRBJ2-7; D possibly corresponds to TRBD1 (5 bases). V lost 4 bases, J lost 5 bases, and 9 bases lay in between. From germline, CDR1 is SQVTM and CDR2 ANQGSEA. The CDR3 runs 11 residues. In nucleotides, the CDR3 is TGCAGCGTTGGGCCAGGGAACGAGCAGTACTTC. Translating gives CSVGPGNEQYF.

This clone has just a few counts. This sequence joins TRBV15 and TRBJ1-2; D is perhaps TRBD1 (5 bases). The CDR3 consists of 14 residues. The V and J ends lost 0 bases and 8 bases respectively, with 13 bases between them. Per the germline V gene, CDR1 is LNHNV and CDR2 is YYDKDF (reference sequence). The CDR3 DNA reads TGTGCCACCAGCAGAGAGCAGCAGGGCGGAGGCTACACCTTC. It encodes CATSREQQGGGYTF.

This clone was seen a single time. The rearrangement uses TRBV6-6 and TRBJ1-2, with TRBD1 identical over 7 bases. Germline trimming cut 4 bases from V and 6 bases from J; bases unmatched to any gene: 2. There are 12 residues in the CDR3. The germline gives CDR1 MNHNY, CDR2 SVGAGI (reference sequence). The CDR3 nucleotides are TGTGCCAGCAGTTTTGGGACAGATGGCTACACCTTC. Its protein product is CASSFGTDGYTF.

The rearrangement links TRBV9 to TRBJ1-5, with D hard to call. This CDR3 comprises 14 residues. Trimming removed 0 bases at V and 5 bases at J, with 9 bases between. The germline V gene encodes CDR1 SGDLS and CDR2 YYNGEE. CDR3 sequence reads: CASSVEGVDQPQHF. The CDR3, as DNA: TGTGCCAGCAGCGTAGAGGGAGTGGATCAGCCCCAGCATTTT.

The CDR3 protein is CAWSAGQGKLFF. The CDR3, as DNA: TGTGCCTGGAGTGCGGGACAAGGAAAACTGTTTTTT. This chain links TRBV30 with TRBJ1-4; D is possibly TRBD1 (6 bases). This CDR3 has 12 amino acids. CDR1 and CDR2 from the germline V gene are GTSNPN and SVGIG (reference sequence). V was shortened by 1 base and J by 10 bases, with 10 bases between the two germline ends.

The DNA of the CDR3 is TGTGCCAGCAGTGAAGCGAACGTCGTAACTTTCTTT. Translation gives CASSEANVVTFF. The gene calls are TRBV2 and TRBJ1-1; D ambiguous. Trimming took off 0 bases at V and 12 bases at J, with 11 bases between the two ends. This CDR3 is 12 amino acids long. Germline CDR1 SNHLY, CDR2 FYNNEI.

This rearrangement joins TRBV7-8 to TRBJ1-4; D not resolved. CDR1 SGHVS and CDR2 FQNEAQ come from the germline V gene. This CDR3 comprises 13 residues. Trimming removed 2 bases from V and 5 bases from J, with 6 bases in between. The CDR3 here is CASSLTRNEKLFF. In nucleotides, the CDR3 is TGTGCCAGCAGCTTAACAAGGAATGAAAAACTGTTTTTT.

The chain recombines TRBV5-1 with TRBJ2-5; D might be TRBD1 (6 bases). The germline V gene encodes CDR1 SGHRS and CDR2 YFSETQ. V lost 4 bases and J 5 bases, leaving 18 bases between the germline ends. CDR3 length equals 15 residues. DNA of the CDR3: TGCGCCAGCAGCCGAGAAGGGACAAAAGCGGAGACCCAGTACTTC. This codes for CASSREGTKAETQYF.